The 7 T cell receptor beta chains listed next were all sequenced from one sample in a study of type 1 regulatory T cells (dated by TCRdb to the early 2020s). The data were produced on an Illumina MiSeq. TCRdb took the public reads, trimmed them with fastp at Q25, ran MiXCR for clone calling and kept in-frame beta chains. Rows with one shared CDR3 protein collapse into an entry with the most common genes and DNA. Across this sample there are about 67,000 distinct CDR3 sequences, with roughly 50% seen only once. About 2% of the sample lies in the top ten. No cognate antigen is known for these TCRs. Sequences were obtained from cultured non-Tr1 T cells, either the whole culture or a sorted T cell fraction (not recorded which). The cell subset or site label for this specimen denotes: non-Tr1 population from the T-allo10 product. Source of these receptors: a human donor in good health.

This clonotype was recorded a few times. A junction end diverges from the germline sequence, so it may reflect a read error. CDR3 sequence: CSAPKERGVSNEQFF. In DNA, the CDR3 is TGTAGTGCTCCCAAAGAGCGGGGGGTTTCCAATGAGCAGTTCTTC. The J gene is TRBJ2-1, the V gene TRBV20-1; 9 bases are a match to TRBD2. CDR3 length: 15 residues. Germline V lookup: CDR1 DFQATT, CDR2 SNEGSKA (reference sequence).

This clonotype was detected many times. The V and J genes are TRBV27 and TRBJ1-1; 7 nucleotides align to TRBD1. This CDR3 contains 16 residues. J was trimmed by 2 bases and V by 5 bases; bases with no gene match: 11. Germline CDR1 and CDR2: MNHEY and SMNVEV (reference sequence). In DNA, the CDR3 is TGTGCCAGCAGTCCGACGCGACAGGGCCCTAACACTGAAGCTTTCTTT. Amino acids: CASSPTRQGPNTEAFF.

Regarding this clonotype: A clone one base away is much larger, so this may be a read error. The chain links TRBV4-1 to TRBJ1-2; tentative D call: TRBD1 (5 bases). The V end lost 9 bases, the J end lost 1 base, and 24 bases lay between the germline ends. Per the germline V gene, CDR1 is MGHRA and CDR2 is YSYEKL. The CDR3 has 17 residues. CDR3 sequence reads: CARETSVGGEHNYGYTF. In DNA, the CDR3 is TGCGCCAGAGAGACATCGGTGGGGGGAGAACATAACTATGGCTACACCTTC.

The chain combines TRBV5-8 with TRBJ1-2; TRBD1 aligns across 12 bases. The CDR3 is made up of 17 amino acids. Germline CDR1 and CDR2: SGHTS and YDEGEE. Unmatched junction bases numbered 8, after V lost 0 bases and J lost 5 bases. The CDR3 nucleotides read TGTGCCAGCAGCTTGGCCTTCGGGACAGGGGGCGGATATGGCTACACCTTC. Its translation: CASSLAFGTGGGYGYTF.

V gene TRBV5-1 combines with J gene TRBJ2-1; 11 bases match TRBD2. Trimming at V came to 0 bases and at J to 5 bases, leaving 4 bases not matched to a gene. This CDR3 has 16 residues. Germline CDR1 reads SGHRS; CDR2 reads YFSETQ. DNA for the CDR3: TGCGCCAGCAGCTTGGTAGCGGGGGGGCATCACAATGAGCAGTTCTTC. Its protein product is CASSLVAGGHHNEQFF.

This clonotype appeared a few times. V gene TRBV7-2 combines with J gene TRBJ1-2; 8 positions agree with TRBD1. Germline CDR1 SGHTA, CDR2 FQGNSA. V was clipped by 3 bases and J by 4 bases; unmatched bases: 10. The CDR3 runs to 16 residues. DNA for the CDR3: TGTGCCAGCAGCTTTTTTCGGACAGGGACTATCTATGGCTACACCTTC. It yields the protein CASSFFRTGTIYGYTF.

The chain has TRBV5-1 and TRBJ2-3; no firm D call. Trimming cost V 5 bases and J 6 bases, with 10 bases left between them. The CDR3 totals 12 residues. CDR1 SGHRS and CDR2 YFSETQ come from the germline V gene. In nucleotides, the CDR3 is TGCGCCAGCAGACCGGGCCGGGATACGCAGTATTTT. It yields the protein CASRPGRDTQYF.